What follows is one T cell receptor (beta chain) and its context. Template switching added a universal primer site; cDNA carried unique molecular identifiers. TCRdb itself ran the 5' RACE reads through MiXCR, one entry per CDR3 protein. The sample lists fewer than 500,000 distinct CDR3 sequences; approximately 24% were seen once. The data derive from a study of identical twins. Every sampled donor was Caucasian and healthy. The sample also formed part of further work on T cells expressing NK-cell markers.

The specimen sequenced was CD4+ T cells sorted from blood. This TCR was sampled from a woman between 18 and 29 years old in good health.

The CDR3 loop is CASSLATAATGELFF. The DNA of the CDR3 is TGTGCCAGCAGCTTAGCCACAGCGGCCACCGGGGAGCTGTTTTTT. The chain is built from TRBV7-2 and TRBJ2-2, with D perhaps TRBD2 (5 bases). This CDR3 region has 15 residues. The V end was cut by 0 bases, the J end by 4 bases, with 9 bases between. Germline loops: CDR1 SGHTA, CDR2 FQGNSA.